The 30 T cell receptor beta chains below were found in one sample sequenced in a study of cytomegalovirus exposure and HLA in healthy donors. PCR primers comprised 60 Vbeta and 13 Jbeta primers. Generated by immunoSEQ multiplex PCR, the TCRdb table keeps only in-frame clones and is missing some. In the table there are 170,000 or so clones, about four fifths of which are singletons. Sequences were obtained from PBMCs. The receptor source for this set is a girl under 18 in good health and CMV-seropositive.

This chain links TRBV28 with TRBJ1-1, with D unresolved. CDR1 is MDHEN and CDR2 is SYDVKM in the germline V gene. The CDR3 totals 14 residues. V lost 7 bases to trimming and J lost 1 base, with 13 bases between them. CDR3 DNA: TGTGCCAGCAACCGCCGGGGAGGGAACACTGAAGCTTTCTTT. It codes for CASNRRGGNTEAFF.

The chain carries TRBV28 and TRBJ2-7, with 12 bases aligning to TRBD1. Germline V gives CDR1 MDHEN, CDR2 SYDVKM. This CDR3 region has 15 residues. V shed 5 bases, J shed 4 bases, and the junction held 6 bases outside the gene matches. As DNA, the CDR3 is TGTGCCAGCAGTCCGTGGGACAGGGGGCTGTACGAGCAGTACTTC. As protein: CASSPWDRGLYEQYF. The full variable domain, with the rest looked up from reference TRBV28 and TRBJ2-7, is DVKVTQSSRYLVKRTGEKVFLECVQDMDHENMFWYRQDPGLGLRLIYFSYDVKMKEKGDIPEGYSVSREKKERFSLILESASTNQTSMYLCASSPWDRGLYEQYFGPGTRLTVT.

The V gene is TRBV5-4, the J gene TRBJ1-2; 8 bases align to TRBD1. There are 14 residues in the CDR3. CDR1 is SGHNT, CDR2 YYREEE, per germline (reference sequence). J was trimmed by 2 bases and V by 3 bases; bases with no gene match: 3. CDR3 region: CASSYRTGNYGYTF. The CDR3 DNA is TGTGCCAGCAGCTACCGGACAGGGAACTATGGCTACACCTTC. Using reference TRBV5-4 and TRBJ1-2 for the parts outside the CDR3, the full variable domain is ETGVTQSPTHLIKTRGQQVTLRCSSQSGHNTVSWYQQALGQGPQFIFQYYREEENGRGNFPPRFSGLQFPNYSSELNVNALELDDSALYLCASSYRTGNYGYTFGSGTRLTVV.

CDR3 coding DNA: TGCGCCAGCAGCTTGCAGGGGATCGAAGCTTTCTTT. Encoded protein: CASSLQGIEAFF. The V gene is TRBV5-1, the J gene TRBJ1-1; tentatively, D is TRBD1 (6 bases). The CDR3 length is 12 residues. Germline CDR1 SGHRS, CDR2 YFSETQ. V was clipped by 1 base and J by 8 bases, with 9 bases between them. Supplemented by reference TRBV5-1 and TRBJ1-1, the full variable domain reads KAGVTQTPRYLIKTRGQQVTLSCSPISGHRSVSWYQQTPGQGLQFLFEYFSETQRNKGNFPGRFSGRQFSNSRSEMNVSTLELGDSALYLCASSLQGIEAFFGQGTRLTVV.

The chain is built from TRBV5-6 and TRBJ2-5; 9 bases map to TRBD1. CDR1 and CDR2 from the germline V gene are SGHDT and YYEEEE. This CDR3 has 16 residues. V was clipped by 0 bases and J by 5 bases; unmatched bases: 8. In DNA, the CDR3 is TGTGCCAGCAGCTTGGAGGACAGGGGTTTGAGGGAGACCCAGTACTTC. Amino acid sequence: CASSLEDRGLRETQYF.

The chain is built from TRBV5-5 and TRBJ2-1; 7 nucleotides line up with TRBD1. V lost 3 bases to trimming and J lost 4 bases; unmatched junction nucleotides: 13. The CDR3 has 17 amino acids. Per the germline V gene, CDR1 is SGHKS and CDR2 is YYEKEE (reference sequence). The CDR3 reads CASSSLIRGPSYNEQFF. In DNA form, the CDR3 reads TGTGCCAGCAGCTCCCTCATAAGGGGGCCTAGTTACAATGAGCAGTTCTTC.

The J gene is TRBJ2-3, the V gene TRBV2; 8 positions match TRBD1. V dropped 7 bases and J dropped 1; count of bases not matched to a gene: 7. CDR1 is SNHLY and CDR2 is FYNNEI in the germline V gene. This CDR3 contains 15 residues. CDR3 bases: TGTGCCAGCACACTCCAGGGGGCTCGCACAGATACGCAGTATTTT. This codes for CASTLQGARTDTQYF.

V and J are TRBV4-1 and TRBJ2-3, with D tentatively TRBD2 (5 bases). The V and J ends lost 6 bases and 6 bases respectively, with 16 bases between them. Looked up from germline, CDR1 is MGHRA and CDR2 is YSYEKL. The CDR3 has 14 residues. CDR3 residues: CASSHLGGSDTQYF. The CDR3 DNA is TGCGCCAGCAGTCATCTCGGAGGTAGTGATACGCAGTATTTT.

The J gene is TRBJ1-2, the V gene TRBV2, with D hard to call. Trimming shortened V by 8 bases and J by 2 bases, and 15 bases separated the two germline ends. This CDR3 is 14 amino acids long. Germline V CDR1 and CDR2: SNHLY, FYNNEI. DNA for the CDR3: TGTGCCAGCCCCCTACCCGGTATAAACTATGGCTACACCTTC. Translating it yields CASPLPGINYGYTF.

The V gene is TRBV21-1, the J gene TRBJ1-6. TRBV21-1 is assigned pseudogene status. This CDR3 region has 21 residues. DNA for the CDR3: TGTGCCAGCAGCAAAGCGGGGTCAGAACTAGACTCGAGCTCCTATAATTCACCCCTCCACTTT. Amino acids: CASSKAGSELDSSSYNSPLHF.

This clone has only a few counts. The chain combines TRBV18 with TRBJ1-2, with 7 bases identical to TRBD1. This CDR3 contains 14 residues. In germline, CDR1 is KGHSH, CDR2 LQKENI. Losses at the gene ends were 0 bases for V and 8 bases for J; bases not matched to a gene: 6. The CDR3 loop is CASSPPPTGRGYTF. CDR3 nucleotides: TGTGCCAGCTCACCACCCCCGACAGGGCGAGGCTACACCTTC.

V usage is TRBV30 and J usage is TRBJ2-1; 8 positions match TRBD2. The trim removed 8 bases at V and 0 bases at J, leaving 3 bases unmatched. Germline V lookup: CDR1 GTSNPN, CDR2 SVGIG (reference sequence). The CDR3 contains 13 residues. CDR3 sequence: CARRGGSYNEQFF. DNA for the CDR3: TGTGCCCGACGGGGGGGCTCCTACAATGAGCAGTTCTTC.

A single count supports this clone. DNA of the CDR3: TGTGCCAGTAGAGACAGGGGGCGGCAAGAGACCCAGTACTTC. It codes for CASRDRGRQETQYF. V usage is TRBV19 and J usage is TRBJ2-5; TRBD1 matches 10 bases. Germline CDR1 reads LNHDA; CDR2 reads SQIVND (reference sequence). Trimming cost V 6 bases and J 2 bases; bases outside gene matches: 3. This CDR3 spans 14 amino acids.

V and J are TRBV5-4 and TRBJ1-1; D unresolved. The CDR3 runs 13 residues. V lost 0 bases and J lost 6, with 9 bases in between. The germline CDR1 and CDR2 sequences are SGHNT and YYREEE (reference sequence). Written as DNA, the CDR3 is TGTGCCAGCAGCTTGGCCTTGAGGGCTGAAGCTTTCTTT. Its protein is CASSLALRAEAFF. Complete variable domain (other parts from reference TRBV5-4 and TRBJ1-1): ETGVTQSPTHLIKTRGQQVTLRCSSQSGHNTVSWYQQALGQGPQFIFQYYREEENGRGNFPPRFSGLQFPNYSSELNVNALELDDSALYLCASSLALRAEAFFGQGTRLTVV.

The CDR3 sequence is CASSPRTGRGIYEQYF. The CDR3 DNA sequence: TGCGCCAGCAGCCCCCGTACGGGCAGGGGGATTTACGAGCAGTACTTC. The chain links TRBV4-1 to TRBJ2-7; TRBD1 aligns across 7 bases. This CDR3 has 16 residues. Unmatched junction bases numbered 13, after V lost 4 bases and J lost 4 bases. Germline CDR1 and CDR2: MGHRA and YSYEKL.

In its sample, this clone was seen once. This sequence joins TRBV5-1 and TRBJ2-7; a possible D gene is TRBD1 (5 bases). Germline CDR1 is SGHRS and CDR2 is YFSETQ. Deletions cut 3 bases from V and 5 bases from J, with 15 bases between. CDR3 size: 14 residues. This CDR3 is CASSSYQGLDEQYF. The CDR3 region has the DNA TGCGCCAGCAGCTCCTATCAGGGTTTGGACGAGCAGTACTTC.

This rearrangement joins TRBV2 to TRBJ2-1, with 10 bases fitting TRBD1. Germline V CDR1 and CDR2: SNHLY, FYNNEI. V was clipped by 0 bases and J by 5 bases; unmatched bases: 13. CDR3 length: 19 residues. For the CDR3, the DNA is TGTGCCAGCAGTGAAGCGCCCCTTCTCCGGGACAGGGGTAACAATGAGCAGTTCTTC. This translates into CASSEAPLLRDRGNNEQFF.

V gene TRBV13 combines with J gene TRBJ1-6; 7 bases map to TRBD1. Trimming cost V 3 bases and J 10 bases; bases outside gene matches: 9. The CDR3 totals 15 residues. Germline V gene data show CDR1 as PRHDT and CDR2 as FYEKMQ (reference sequence). The CDR3 sequence is CASSFRNRGWSPLHF. The CDR3 DNA sequence: TGTGCCAGCAGCTTCCGGAACAGGGGCTGGTCACCCCTCCACTTT.

Notes on this clone: Relative to the germline gene, one junction end is altered; a read error may explain this. Distinct nucleotide sequences in the sample also encode this CDR3. The chain employs TRBV6-4 and TRBJ2-2; D possibly matches TRBD1 or TRBD2 (5 bases each). Germline assignment: CDR1 MRHNA and CDR2 SNTAGT. The length of the CDR3 is 13 residues. The CDR3 protein is CASRDTVSGELFF. The DNA of the CDR3 is TGTGCCAGCAGGGACACGGTCTCCGGGGAGCTGTTCTTT.

The chain employs TRBV15 and TRBJ1-1, with no clear D. Deletions cut 5 bases from V and 5 bases from J, with 15 bases between. Germline values: CDR1 LNHNV, CDR2 YYDKDF (reference sequence). This CDR3 has 14 amino acids. CDR3 sequence: CATSSSSSGTEAFF. The CDR3 nucleotides read TGTGCCACCAGCTCTTCTTCCTCGGGGACTGAAGCTTTCTTT.

V gene TRBV9 combines with J gene TRBJ2-5; 7 bases are a match to TRBD2. The junction had 10 bases not matched to a gene; V was cut back by 2 bases and J by 0 bases. This CDR3 is 17 amino acids long. CDR1 SGDLS and CDR2 YYNGEE come from the germline V gene. The CDR3 DNA sequence: TGTGCCAGCAGCGTTGGGGAGGGCTGGGGTTACCAAGAGACCCAGTACTTC. It is translated as CASSVGEGWGYQETQYF.

V is TRBV10-3 and J is TRBJ1-2, with D unresolved. This CDR3 is built from 18 residues. The V end was cut by 6 bases, the J end by 6 bases, with 29 bases between. Germline loops: CDR1 ENHRY, CDR2 SYGVKD. Here the CDR3 DNA reads TGTGCCATCAGCCATCCTGAGGGCACCACTCACCCAACCCATGGCTACACCTTC. Residues: CAISHPEGTTHPTHGYTF.

The chain carries TRBV4-1 and TRBJ2-3, with D unclear. Germline lookup yields CDR1 MGHRA and CDR2 YSYEKL. V was shortened by 2 bases and J by 6 bases, with 9 bases between the two germline ends. The CDR3 contains 13 residues. CDR3 loop: CASSQNWADTQYF. The CDR3 coding sequence is TGCGCCAGCAGCCAAAATTGGGCGGATACGCAGTATTTT.

This clone has a handful of counts. The CDR3 reads CASSEVHTGGNQPQHF. CDR3 coding DNA: TGTGCCAGCAGTGAAGTTCACACGGGGGGCAATCAGCCCCAGCATTTT. The genes are TRBV6-1 and TRBJ1-5; tentative D call: TRBD1 (5 bases). The CDR3 contains 16 residues. The germline gives CDR1 MNHNS, CDR2 SASEGT. The V end was cut by 1 base, the J end by 2 bases, with 12 bases between.

The table lists this clone with a count of one. V is TRBV4-1 and J is TRBJ2-3; 9 bases are a match to TRBD1. Germline assignment: CDR1 MGHRA and CDR2 YSYEKL. The CDR3 is 15 amino acids. J was trimmed by 4 bases and V by 4 bases; bases with no gene match: 6. The CDR3 is CASSLRDREADTQYF. CDR3 DNA sequence: TGCGCCAGCAGCCTAAGGGACAGGGAAGCAGATACGCAGTATTTT.

CDR3 residues: CASSLTSGDADTQYF. The CDR3 DNA reads as TGTGCCAGCAGTTTGACTAGCGGGGACGCAGATACGCAGTATTTT. V gene TRBV27 combines with J gene TRBJ2-3; 11 positions match TRBD2. The CDR3 extends over 15 amino acids. CDR1 and CDR2 from the germline V gene are MNHEY and SMNVEV (reference sequence). V trimming: 3 bases; J trimming: 4 bases; junction bases outside the gene matches: 3.

The chain carries TRBV5-6 and TRBJ1-5; the D is unclear. This CDR3 comprises 18 residues. CDR1 is SGHDT and CDR2 is YYEEEE in the germline V gene. With 2 bases removed from V and 5 bases from J, the gap between germline ends came to 23 bases. For the CDR3, the DNA is TGTGCCAGCAGCTTTTGGATATTATGGGCCCTAAAAGATCAGCCCCAGCATTTT. It encodes CASSFWILWALKDQPQHF.

V and J are TRBV6-1 and TRBJ1-2; a possible D gene is TRBD1 (6 bases). This CDR3 is 11 amino acids long. Germline CDR1 is MNHNS and CDR2 is SASEGT. The V and J ends lost 11 bases and 7 bases respectively, with 14 bases between them. CDR3 coding DNA: TGTGCCGTGTCCATGGGGGCTGGCTACACCTTC. It is translated as CAVSMGAGYTF.

This clone has only one observation. The chain is built from TRBV6-1 and TRBJ1-6; TRBD1 agrees at 7 bases. CDR1 and CDR2 from the germline V gene are MNHNS and SASEGT. The CDR3 has 17 residues. V gave up 4 bases and J gave up 0 bases; unmatched junction bases: 6. In DNA form, the CDR3 reads TGTGCCAGCAGTGGGGCCTGGGACAGCTCCTATAATTCACCCCTCCACTTT. This gives the protein CASSGAWDSSYNSPLHF.

This rearrangement joins TRBV6-1 to TRBJ1-2, with 7 bases lining up with TRBD1. Looked up from germline, CDR1 is MNHNS and CDR2 is SASEGT. This CDR3 contains 13 residues. CDR3 amino acids: CAAGQEYYYGYTF. CDR3 nucleotides: TGTGCAGCAGGACAGGAATATTACTATGGCTACACCTTC.